A selection of T cell receptor beta chains follows, all from one sample in a study of blood T cell repertoires in COVID-19. The protocol was immunoSEQ multiplex PCR, while the TCRdb copy is restricted to in-frame clones and leaves out a portion. The sample contains a few hundred thousand clones, roughly nine tenths of which appear only once. The sequencing sample was made of PBMCs or T cells enriched from blood (not recorded which). The receptors originated from a woman in her forties or fifties who had been exposed to COVID-19. CDR3s include the opening cysteine and the closing phenylalanine or tryptophan. D genes are given only for firm matches. Clone size is stated in some rows and not others, as once, few, many or a class when expanded.

cdr3_length	v_call	clone_size	d_call	j_call	cdr3_nt	cdr3_aa
12	TRBV28	.	.	TRBJ2-7	TGTGCCAGCACCCCGGGATTTAGGGAGCAGTACTTC	CASTPGFREQYF
13	TRBV19	.	.	TRBJ1-2	TGTGCCAGTAGTAAGACATTCGGCTATGGCTACACCTTC	CASSKTFGYGYTF
13	TRBV5-1	few	.	TRBJ2-7	TGCGCCAGCAGCTTGGGCCCTCCGGGGGAGCAGTACTTC	CASSLGPPGEQYF
16	TRBV30	.	.	TRBJ1-3	TGTGCCTGGAGGACCCTCCCCGGAGGAACTGGAAACACCATATATTTT	CAWRTLPGGTGNTIYF
13	TRBV15	.	.	TRBJ2-7	TGTGCCACCAGCGGTACGAGCTCCTACGAGCAGTACTTC	CATSGTSSYEQYF
13	TRBV10-3	.	.	TRBJ2-1	TGTGCCATCAGTGGGCCAGAACAGCATGAGCAGTTCTTC	CAISGPEQHEQFF
16	TRBV5-1	.	TRBD1	TRBJ1-4	TGCGCCAGCAGCTTGTATGTGGGACAGCCTAATGAAAAACTGTTTTTT	CASSLYVGQPNEKLFF
15	TRBV19	.	.	TRBJ1-2	TGTGCCAGTAGTATAAACGCGGACAGACTCTATGGCTACACCTTC	CASSINADRLYGYTF
14	TRBV6-5	.	TRBD1	TRBJ1-2	TGTGCCAGCACCGAAGGACAGGGGGCTCTTGGCTACACCTTC	CASTEGQGALGYTF
13	TRBV5-4	once	.	TRBJ2-5	TGTGCCAGCAGCAACCGGGATAGAGAGACCCAGTACTTC	CASSNRDRETQYF
21	TRBV3-1/TRBV3-2	.	TRBD1	TRBJ1-2	TGTGCCAGCAGCCGCCCCGGACAGGGGGACTCGCTGGCTGGTGTAGGCTATGGCTACACCTTC	CASSRPGQGDSLAGVGYGYTF
16	TRBV19	.	TRBD1	TRBJ1-5	TGTGCCAGTAGGCTTCAGGGGGCAGGGGATAATCAGCCCCAGCATTTT	CASRLQGAGDNQPQHF
19	TRBV7-9	.	.	TRBJ2-6	TGTGCCAGCAGCTTAGATTTAGGAGGGACGGCGCCTGGGGCCAACGTCCTGACTTTC	CASSLDLGGTAPGANVLTF
13	TRBV7-2	.	.	TRBJ1-1	TGTGCCAGCAGCTTAGAATCGACAGGTGAAGCTTTCTTT	CASSLESTGEAFF
13	TRBV7-2	.	.	TRBJ1-6	TGTGCCAGCAGCTTAGTAGTGGATTCACCCCTCCACTTT	CASSLVVDSPLHF
17	TRBV5-6	.	TRBD1	TRBJ1-1	TGTGCCAGCAGACACTGGACAGGAACGGACTTAGACACTGAAGCTTTCTTT	CASRHWTGTDLDTEAFF
16	TRBV7-9	.	TRBD2	TRBJ2-5	TGTGCCAGCAGCAACCTCCTCCGGGACTATAGGGAGACCCAGTACTTC	CASSNLLRDYRETQYF
14	TRBV7-6	.	.	TRBJ2-2	TGTGCCAGCAGGGAGGAAGCGGGCACCGGGGAGCTGTTTTTT	CASREEAGTGELFF
17	TRBV9	.	.	TRBJ1-6	TGTGCCAGCAGCGGGGCCCCGGGGTTGTCCTATAATTCACCCCTCCACTTT	CASSGAPGLSYNSPLHF
16	TRBV10-2	few	TRBD2	TRBJ2-7	TGCGCCAGCACCTCGATGACCGGGACTAGCGTCTACGAGCAGTACTTC	CASTSMTGTSVYEQYF
15	TRBV5-1	.	.	TRBJ1-4	TGCGCCAGCAGCCAGGTCCCTGCAACTAATGAAAAACTGTTTTTT	CASSQVPATNEKLFF
17	TRBV30	.	.	TRBJ1-4	TGTGCCTGGAGTGTACCCTCAACCGCAGGCTACAATGAAAAACTGTTTTTT	CAWSVPSTAGYNEKLFF
16	TRBV15	.	.	TRBJ2-3	TGTGCCACCAGCTCGCCGGCGGTAGGGGGTCCCGATACGCAGTATTTT	CATSSPAVGGPDTQYF
11	TRBV6-5	once	.	TRBJ2-5	TGTGCCAGCAGTCCTCGGGAGACCCAGTACTTC	CASSPRETQYF
13	TRBV19	.	.	TRBJ1-1	TGTGCCAGTCGGACACAGGGATATACTGAAGCTTTCTTT	CASRTQGYTEAFF
15	TRBV6-5	once	.	TRBJ1-2	TGTGCCAGCAGTTACTCAGGCACCGGGAACTATCGCTACACCTTC	CASSYSGTGNYRYTF
19	TRBV28	.	TRBD1	TRBJ2-7	TGTGCCAGCAGTCTCCTTATGCCCGGCGTACAGGGGGCGAAGTACGAGCAGTACTTC	CASSLLMPGVQGAKYEQYF
15	TRBV4-2	.	TRBD2	TRBJ2-1	TGTGCCAGCAGCCCAAAGCGGGGGGTATTCGATGAGCAGTTCTTC	CASSPKRGVFDEQFF
12	TRBV27	.	TRBD1	TRBJ1-2	TGTGCCAGCTGGACAGGGAACTATGGCTACACCTTC	CASWTGNYGYTF
14	TRBV2	.	.	TRBJ2-2	TGTGCCAGCAGTGAGGCCTGGAACACCGGGGAGCTGTTTTTT	CASSEAWNTGELFF
13	TRBV19	.	.	TRBJ1-2	TGTGCCAGTAGTATTAGGACAGACTATGGCTACACCTTC	CASSIRTDYGYTF
14	TRBV6-4	.	TRBD1	TRBJ1-1	TGTGCCAGCACCCCGAACCCGGGACAGGGGGAAGCTTTCTTT	CASTPNPGQGEAFF
11	TRBV5-1	.	.	TRBJ1-1	TGCGCCAGCACAGTTGGCACTGAAGCTTTCTTT	CASTVGTEAFF
12	TRBV19	.	.	TRBJ1-2	TGTGCCAGTAGTCCACCAGGGTATGGCTACACCTTC	CASSPPGYGYTF
15	TRBV28	many	TRBD1	TRBJ1-5	TGTGCCAGCTCTCGCTCCGGGACAGGGTGGCAGCCCCAGCATTTT	CASSRSGTGWQPQHF
16	TRBV18	few	TRBD1	TRBJ2-3	TGTGCCAGCTCACTGACCGGGACAGGGGGCCCAGATACGCAGTATTTT	CASSLTGTGGPDTQYF
13	TRBV12-3/TRBV12-4	.	TRBD1	TRBJ1-1	TGTGCCAGCACCTGGGACAGGAACACTGAAGCTTTCTTT	CASTWDRNTEAFF
14	TRBV3-1/TRBV3-2	.	.	TRBJ2-5	TGTGCCAGCCGGTTAGCTTCGGGACTGGAGACCCAGTACTTC	CASRLASGLETQYF
14	TRBV19	.	TRBD1	TRBJ2-7	TGTGCCAGCGCACGGGACAGCCTTACCTACGAGCAGTACTTC	CASARDSLTYEQYF
15	TRBV25-1	once	.	TRBJ2-2	TGTGCCAGCAGTGTGGACAGTTTTAGGAGCGGGGAGCTGTTTTTT	CASSVDSFRSGELFF
15	TRBV7-8	.	TRBD2	TRBJ2-3	TGTGCCAGCAGTTCCGGGGGGGCCGGCGCAGATACGCAGTATTTT	CASSSGGAGADTQYF
15	TRBV6-5	.	.	TRBJ2-7	TGTGCCAGCAGTTACTCTTCCGGACAGCTCTACGAGCAGTACTTC	CASSYSSGQLYEQYF
15	TRBV4-1	.	.	TRBJ1-5	TGCGCCAGCAGCCAAGATGGGGGCTACAATCAGCCCCAGCATTTT	CASSQDGGYNQPQHF
15	TRBV7-9	once	.	TRBJ2-7	TGTGCCAGCAGCTTGGGGCAGGGGTTAGACTACGAGCAGTACTTC	CASSLGQGLDYEQYF
16	TRBV9	few	TRBD1	TRBJ1-5	TGTGCCAGCAGCCCCCGTACCGGGACAGGGAATCAGCCCCAGCATTTT	CASSPRTGTGNQPQHF
15	TRBV6-5	.	.	TRBJ1-6	TGTGCCAGCAGTTACACCGACAGTACCAATTCACCCCTCCACTTT	CASSYTDSTNSPLHF
16	TRBV14	few	TRBD2	TRBJ2-3	TGTGCCAGCAGCCAGGTAGCGGGGGGGCTCACAGATACGCAGTATTTT	CASSQVAGGLTDTQYF
13	TRBV10-3	.	TRBD1	TRBJ1-5	TGTGCCACTGGGACAGGGGGGTCCCAGCCCCAGCATTTT	CATGTGGSQPQHF